Listed here is a single T cell receptor (beta chain). Antigen unknown. The data derive from a study of beta chain features in type 1 diabetes. Whole-study context: When patients were set against healthy donors, age, gender and cell yields were similar. Examination spanned around 110,000,000 sorted cells from all samples. General study points: Shorter TCRB CDR3s, moderately but significantly so, marked every one of the four CD4+ subsets in Type 1 diabetes patients.

As every portion of the isolated RNA was reverse transcribed, the sequencing read expressed TCRB transcripts. Measured with immunoSEQ multiplex PCR; TCRdb has only the in-frame clones, and not every one. The profile shows 250,000 or so clones, roughly 13% of them singletons. A single heparinised blood sample, averaging around 120 mL, was obtained per donor. Populations isolated by sorting all had purity greater than 95%. This CDR3 is built from 16 residues. Germline assignment: CDR1 GTSNPN and CDR2 SVGIG (reference sequence). V shed 3 bases and J 1 base; nucleotides not matched to a gene: 9. The clonotype comes from a man aged 25 to 40 with type 1 diabetes. The sequenced material came from naive CD4+ T cells from blood. The V gene is TRBV30, the J gene TRBJ1-5; 7 bases fit TRBD1. The CDR3 DNA is TGTGCCTGGAGCTTAGCCGGGACAGAGAGCAATCAGCCCCAGCATTTT. Its translation: CAWSLAGTESNQPQHF.